This is a list of T cell receptor beta chains from one sample in a study of blood T cell repertoires in COVID-19. The table came from immunoSEQ multiplex PCR; TCRdb's copy has only in-frame clones and leaves some out. The repertoire holds hundreds of thousands of clones, with 70% to 90% as singletons. Sequencing was performed on peripheral blood. These receptors were obtained from a human donor in a cohort sampled during active COVID-19. CDR3s include the opening cysteine and the closing phenylalanine or tryptophan. Each record gives: V gene, clone size, D gene, J gene, CDR3 DNA, CDR3 protein. A D gene is named only where the DNA matches it firmly. Only some rows state a clone size, as once, few, many or a class for expanded clones.

V gene: TRBV11-2
clone size: .
D gene: TRBD1
J gene: TRBJ1-6
CDR3 DNA: TGTGCCAGCATAAGGGGGCTTATTGGTTCACCCCTCCACTTT
CDR3 protein: CASIRGLIGSPLHF

V gene: TRBV2
clone size: .
D gene: .
J gene: TRBJ2-5
CDR3 DNA: TGTGCCAGCAGTGATCCCAGGGGCCCAGAGACCCAGTACTTC
CDR3 protein: CASSDPRGPETQYF

V gene: TRBV7-8
clone size: .
D gene: TRBD2
J gene: TRBJ2-5
CDR3 DNA: TGTGCCAGCAGCCAGTTGACTAGCGGGATGGGGGAGACCCAGTACTTC
CDR3 protein: CASSQLTSGMGETQYF

V gene: TRBV6-5
clone size: few
D gene: TRBD2
J gene: TRBJ2-2
CDR3 DNA: TGTGCCAGCAGGGCGGGAGGCCACACCGGGGAGCTGTTTTTT
CDR3 protein: CASRAGGHTGELFF

V gene: TRBV11-2
clone size: .
D gene: .
J gene: TRBJ1-6
CDR3 DNA: TGTGCCAGCAGCCCTTCGACAGACAGTTCACCCCTCCACTTT
CDR3 protein: CASSPSTDSSPLHF

V gene: TRBV6-6
clone size: .
D gene: TRBD1
J gene: TRBJ2-7
CDR3 DNA: TGTGCCAGCAGTTACAAAGGACAGGGTGGGTACGAGCAGTACTTC
CDR3 protein: CASSYKGQGGYEQYF

V gene: TRBV29-1
clone size: .
D gene: .
J gene: TRBJ1-2
CDR3 DNA: TGCAGCGTTGAATCGGAGACTTACTATGGCTACACCTTC
CDR3 protein: CSVESETYYGYTF

V gene: TRBV5-6
clone size: few
D gene: .
J gene: TRBJ1-3
CDR3 DNA: TGTGCCAGCAGCTTGGCCTACGAACCTGGAAACACCATATATTTT
CDR3 protein: CASSLAYEPGNTIYF

V gene: TRBV11-2
clone size: .
D gene: .
J gene: TRBJ2-3
CDR3 DNA: TGTGCCAGCAGCCCAGAGGGCACCCTGGCTTACACAGATACGCAGTATTTT
CDR3 protein: CASSPEGTLAYTDTQYF

V gene: TRBV20-1
clone size: .
D gene: TRBD2
J gene: TRBJ2-1
CDR3 DNA: TGCAGTGCTAGTGATATAGCGGGTCGGTACAATGAGCAGTTCTTC
CDR3 protein: CSASDIAGRYNEQFF

V gene: TRBV29-1
clone size: .
D gene: TRBD2
J gene: TRBJ2-7
CDR3 DNA: TGCAGCGTTGATGAGGGAGGGCCCGAGCAGTACTTC
CDR3 protein: CSVDEGGPEQYF

V gene: TRBV19
clone size: .
D gene: TRBD1
J gene: TRBJ2-6
CDR3 DNA: TGTGCCGGAAAACAGGGGGCCACTGGGGCCAACGTCCTGACTTTC
CDR3 protein: CAGKQGATGANVLTF

V gene: TRBV4-1
clone size: .
D gene: .
J gene: TRBJ1-3
CDR3 DNA: TGCGCCAGCAGCCCCTCGGTGAGAGGAAACACCATATATTTT
CDR3 protein: CASSPSVRGNTIYF

V gene: TRBV6-4
clone size: .
D gene: TRBD1
J gene: TRBJ1-5
CDR3 DNA: TGTGCCAGCAGTGAAGGGACAGATAGCAATCAGCCCCAGCATTTT
CDR3 protein: CASSEGTDSNQPQHF

V gene: TRBV12-3/TRBV12-4
clone size: .
D gene: .
J gene: TRBJ2-1
CDR3 DNA: TGTGCCAGCAGTTTTGAGGATGAGCAGTTCTTC
CDR3 protein: CASSFEDEQFF

V gene: TRBV5-1
clone size: .
D gene: .
J gene: TRBJ2-2
CDR3 DNA: TGCGCCAGCAGCCCCCTCGGGGGTTCGAACACCGGGGAGCTGTTTTTT
CDR3 protein: CASSPLGGSNTGELFF

V gene: TRBV3-1/TRBV3-2
clone size: once
D gene: TRBD2
J gene: TRBJ2-1
CDR3 DNA: TGTGCCAGCAGCCAAGATTTCCCATCGGGGAGGGGGCAGTTCTTC
CDR3 protein: CASSQDFPSGRGQFF